The TCR beta chain described here comes from a study of identical twins. TCRdb reprocessed the 5' RACE reads via MiXCR and lists one record per CDR3 protein. The data contain about 720,000 distinct CDR3 sequences, around 8.6% of them singletons. This clonotype showed up just a few times. Germline CDR1 DFQATT, CDR2 SNEGSKA (reference sequence). Trimming cost V 6 bases and J 3 bases; bases outside gene matches: 3. This CDR3 region has 13 residues. The sample also formed part of further work on yellow fever vaccine responses in identical twins.

The rearrangement links TRBV20-1 to TRBJ2-7; 12 bases agree with TRBD2. The sample consisted of PBMCs. This TCR came from a young woman in good health. As DNA, the CDR3 is TGCAGTGCCCGACTAGCGGGGGACTACGAGCAGTACTTC. Amino acid sequence: CSARLAGDYEQYF.